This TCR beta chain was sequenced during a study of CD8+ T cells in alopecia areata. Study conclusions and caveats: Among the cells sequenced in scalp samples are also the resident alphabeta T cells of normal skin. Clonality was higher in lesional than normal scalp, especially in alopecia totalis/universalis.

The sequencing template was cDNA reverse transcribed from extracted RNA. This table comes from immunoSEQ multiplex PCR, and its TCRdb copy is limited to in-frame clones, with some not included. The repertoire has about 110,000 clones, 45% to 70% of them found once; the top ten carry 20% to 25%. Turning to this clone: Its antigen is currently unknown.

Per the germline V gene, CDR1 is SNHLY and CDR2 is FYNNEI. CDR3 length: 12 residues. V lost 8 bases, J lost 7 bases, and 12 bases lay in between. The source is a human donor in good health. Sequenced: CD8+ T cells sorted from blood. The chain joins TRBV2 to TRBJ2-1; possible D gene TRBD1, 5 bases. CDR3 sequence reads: CASWGLGNEQFF. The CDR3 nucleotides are TGTGCCAGCTGGGGCCTCGGGAATGAGCAGTTCTTC. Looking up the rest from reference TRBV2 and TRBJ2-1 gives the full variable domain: EPEVTQTPSHQVTQMGQEVILRCVPISNHLYFYWYRQILGQKVEFLVSFYNNEISEKSEIFDDQFSVERPDGSNFTLKIRSTKLEDSAMYFCASWGLGNEQFFGPGTRLTVL.